This TCR beta chain was observed in a study of blood T cell repertoires in COVID-19. There are 16 residues in the CDR3. Trimming removed 4 bases from V and 5 bases from J, with 22 bases in between. Looked up from germline, CDR1 is SGDLS and CDR2 is YYNGEE. Data came from immunoSEQ multiplex PCR; TCRdb stores just in-frame clones and leaves some out. The sample has tens of thousands of clones; roughly 90% are singletons. The receptor was derived from a woman of 80 years or more with acute or convalescent COVID-19. Specimen: peripheral blood. The V call is TRBV9, the J call TRBJ2-7; D is perhaps TRBD2 (6 bases). CDR3: CASSRDVAWGGDEQYF. DNA of the CDR3: TGTGCCAGCAGCCGCGATGTCGCGTGGGGAGGTGACGAGCAGTACTTC.